What follows are 3 T cell receptor beta chains derived from one specimen sequenced in a study of blood T cell repertoires in COVID-19. Sequencing was performed with immunoSEQ multiplex PCR; in TCRdb, only in-frame clones are kept and a portion is missing. The sample holds more than 60,000 clones; 88% are singletons and the top ten take 20% to 25%. The sequenced sample was peripheral blood. The receptor source for this set is a woman between 50 and 59 years old with active or convalescent COVID-19.

V and J are TRBV5-8 and TRBJ1-5, with 10 positions matching TRBD1. From germline, CDR1 is SGHTS and CDR2 YDEGEE. This CDR3 is 13 amino acids long. The V and J ends lost 8 bases and 4 bases, in that order; junction bases with no gene match: 3. The CDR3, as DNA: TGTGCCAGTGGACAGGGGGGGAATCAGCCCCAGCATTTT. The encoded protein is CASGQGGNQPQHF.

The V gene is TRBV5-6, the J gene TRBJ2-3, with TRBD2 as a possible D gene (6 bases). V dropped 5 bases and J dropped 1 base, with 8 bases sitting between them. Germline CDR1 is SGHDT and CDR2 is YYEEEE. This CDR3 has 13 residues. The CDR3 nucleotides are TGTGCCAGCAGGGGGGAGGGCACAGATACGCAGTATTTT. Residues: CASRGEGTDTQYF.

The rearrangement uses TRBV13 and TRBJ2-1; 10 nucleotides agree with TRBD2. Trimming removed 0 bases from V and 5 bases from J; junction bases left unmatched: 13. Germline V gene sequence: CDR1 PRHDT, CDR2 FYEKMQ (reference sequence). This CDR3 contains 19 residues. For the CDR3, the DNA is TGTGCCAGCAGCTTAGGCGGACTAGCGGACTTTTTTTACCACAATGAGCAGTTCTTC. Its protein is CASSLGGLADFFYHNEQFF.